Below, one TCR beta chain is given with its context. Generated by immunoSEQ multiplex PCR, the TCRdb table keeps only in-frame clones and is missing some. In the table there are over 150,000 clones, over 60% of which are singletons. CDR1 is SGDLS and CDR2 is YYNGEE in the germline V gene. V dropped 4 bases and J dropped 4 bases, with 12 bases sitting between them. The CDR3 runs to 15 residues. The sample comes from a study of blood T cell repertoires in COVID-19. Sequences were obtained from peripheral blood. The chain employs TRBV9 and TRBJ2-6, with D maybe TRBD1 (6 bases). This TCR came from a woman of 80 years or more with acute or convalescent COVID-19. The CDR3 sequence: CASSTTGHGANVLTF. Written as DNA, the CDR3 is TGTGCCAGCAGCACCACAGGGCACGGGGCCAACGTCCTGACTTTC.